These 17 T cell receptor beta chains were all obtained from the same sample, sequenced in a study of CD8+ T cells in alopecia areata. Sequencing relied on a cDNA template that was reverse transcribed from extracted RNA. Clones were sequenced by immunoSEQ multiplex PCR, and TCRdb holds only the in-frame ones, with some missing. The sample carries roughly 110,000 clones, around 84% recorded once. Treatment of the sample: oral pan-JAK inhibitor, 5-10 mg twice daily. Sequences were derived from CD8+ T cells sorted from blood, sampled at week 24, from a patient treated with tofacitinib. These TCRs come from a human donor with alopecia areata.

The J gene is TRBJ2-3, the V gene TRBV6-5; D gene ambiguous. The CDR3 consists of 14 residues. Germline CDR1 is MNHEY and CDR2 is SVGAGI. Trimming shortened V by 5 bases and J by 1 base, and 10 bases separated the two germline ends. In DNA, the CDR3 is TGTGCCAGCAGTCGCGGACGGGGCACAGATACGCAGTATTTT. Translation: CASSRGRGTDTQYF.

This chain links TRBV2 with TRBJ2-2; D unresolved. Germline loops: CDR1 SNHLY, CDR2 FYNNEI. The CDR3 runs 13 residues. Trimming took off 7 bases at V and 3 bases at J, with 9 bases between the two ends. CDR3 nucleotides: TGTGCCAGCATGGGAAGCGACACCGGGGAGCTGTTTTTT. It specifies CASMGSDTGELFF.

This clone was counted once. V gene TRBV15 combines with J gene TRBJ1-4, with D hard to call. The germline gives CDR1 LNHNV, CDR2 YYDKDF (reference sequence). This CDR3 is built from 16 residues. Trimming removed 2 bases from V and 3 bases from J, with 13 bases in between. The CDR3 DNA follows: TGTGCCACCAGCAGAAGGGCCCGGGCCTCTAATGAAAAACTGTTTTTT. Protein sequence: CATSRRARASNEKLFF. The full variable domain, rest sourced from reference TRBV15 and TRBJ1-4, is DAMVIQNPRYQVTQFGKPVTLSCSQTLNHNVMYWYQQKSSQAPKLLFHYYDKDFNNEADTPDNFQSRRPNTSFCFLDIRSPGLGDTAMYLCATSRRARASNEKLFFGSGTQLSVL.

The chain combines TRBV18 with TRBJ1-1, with D perhaps TRBD1 (6 bases). From germline, CDR1 is KGHSH and CDR2 LQKENI. The CDR3 length is 14 residues. V was clipped by 8 bases and J by 6 bases, with 19 bases between them. In DNA form, the CDR3 reads TGTGCCAGCGAAGAAGACAGGCCCATCGCTGAAGCTTTCTTT. Protein: CASEEDRPIAEAFF.

This chain connects TRBV29-1 to TRBJ1-1; 8 bases match TRBD1. The V gene's germline CDR1 is SQVTM and CDR2 ANQGSEA. This CDR3 comprises 14 residues. V lost 6 bases to trimming and J lost 1 base; unmatched junction nucleotides: 7. The CDR3 DNA sequence: TGCAGCGTCGACGAGACAGGGGCGAACACTGAAGCTTTCTTT. Encoded protein: CSVDETGANTEAFF. The full variable domain, rest sourced from reference TRBV29-1 and TRBJ1-1, is SAVISQKPSRDICQRGTSLTIQCQVDSQVTMMFWYRQQPGQSLTLIATANQGSEATYESGFVIDKFPISRPNLTFSTLTVSNMSPEDSSIYLCSVDETGANTEAFFGQGTRLTVV.

The chain links TRBV5-4 to TRBJ1-2; TRBD1 matches at 7 bases. Germline assignment: CDR1 SGHNT and CDR2 YYREEE (reference sequence). V lost 0 bases to trimming and J lost 6 bases; unmatched junction nucleotides: 2. There are 13 residues in the CDR3. The CDR3: CASSLGQGDGYTF. The CDR3 nucleotides are TGTGCCAGCAGCTTGGGACAGGGCGATGGCTACACCTTC.

This clone was seen once. V usage is TRBV4-3 and J usage is TRBJ2-2; the D call may be TRBD1 or TRBD2 (5 bases each). V was shortened by 0 bases and J by 6 bases, with 11 bases between the two germline ends. Germline loops: CDR1 LGHNA, CDR2 YSLEER. The CDR3 consists of 15 residues. The CDR3 protein is CASSQEWDLPGELFF. The CDR3 nucleotides are TGCGCCAGCAGCCAAGAATGGGACCTCCCCGGGGAGCTGTTTTTT.

This chain uses TRBV4-1 with TRBJ2-2; 7 bases align to TRBD1. CDR3 length: 15 amino acids. The V and J ends lost 3 bases and 7 bases, in that order; junction bases with no gene match: 8. Germline CDR1 is MGHRA and CDR2 is YSYEKL. CDR3 region: CASSQGEGAGGELFF. CDR3 DNA: TGCGCCAGCAGCCAGGGTGAGGGGGCCGGCGGGGAGCTGTTTTTT.

This chain connects TRBV13 to TRBJ2-3; perhaps TRBD2 as D (5 bases). The CDR3 consists of 15 residues. The germline V gene has CDR1 PRHDT and CDR2 FYEKMQ (reference sequence). Trimming pared 5 bases from V and 0 bases from J, leaving 12 bases between. CDR3 DNA sequence: TGTGCCAGCAGCGTCCTTGGACTTAGCACAGATACGCAGTATTTT. Translation gives CASSVLGLSTDTQYF.

The rearrangement uses TRBV19 and TRBJ2-1, with D unresolved. V was clipped by 6 bases and J by 0 bases, with 0 bases between them. Germline CDR1 reads LNHDA; CDR2 reads SQIVND (reference sequence). The CDR3 has 11 residues. The CDR3 loop reads CASSSYNEQFF. DNA for the CDR3: TGTGCCAGTAGCTCCTACAATGAGCAGTTCTTC.

This rearrangement joins TRBV29-1 to TRBJ1-3; 8 bases are shared with TRBD1. Germline CDR1 is SQVTM and CDR2 is ANQGSEA. The CDR3 is made up of 17 amino acids. V lost 0 bases and J lost 0; bases outside the gene matches: 7. This CDR3 is CSVEEGTGGSSGNTIYF. CDR3 in DNA: TGCAGCGTTGAAGAGGGTACAGGGGGAAGCTCTGGAAACACCATATATTTT.

The chain links TRBV21-1 to TRBJ2-1; no check of the table's D call, TRBD2, against the DNA was made. TRBV21-1 is a pseudogene. The CDR3 consists of 17 residues. In DNA form, the CDR3 reads TGTGCCAGCAGCAAAGTGCGGGGCCCGAGCTCCTACAATGAGCAGTTCTTC. Its protein is CASSKVRGPSSYNEQFF.

The chain is built from TRBV7-9 and TRBJ2-1, with D uncertain. From germline, CDR1 is SEHNR and CDR2 FQNEAQ (reference sequence). This CDR3 has 14 residues. With 3 bases removed from V and 5 bases from J, the gap between germline ends came to 11 bases. CDR3: CASSFVTENNEQFF. In DNA form, the CDR3 reads TGTGCCAGCAGCTTCGTGACGGAAAACAATGAGCAGTTCTTC.

V usage is TRBV11-3 and J usage is TRBJ1-1, with D perhaps TRBD1 (6 bases). This CDR3 spans 13 amino acids. The V gene's germline CDR1 is SGHNT and CDR2 YENEEA. Deletions cut 3 bases from V and 8 bases from J, with 13 bases between. DNA for the CDR3: TGTGCCAGCAGCTTTGCGCAGGGGACAGAAGCTTTCTTT. This sequence encodes CASSFAQGTEAFF. Full variable domain (outside the CDR3, taken from reference TRBV11-3 and TRBJ1-1): EAGVVQSPRYKIIEKKQPVAFWCNPISGHNTLYWYLQNLGQGPELLIRYENEEAVDDSQLPKDRFSAERLKGVDSTLKIQPAELGDSAVYLCASSFAQGTEAFFGQGTRLTVV.

The chain uses TRBV11-2 and TRBJ2-2, with TRBD2 matching 16 bases. With V trimmed by 5 bases and J by 6 bases, 9 bases remained unmatched. Looked up from germline, CDR1 is SGHAT and CDR2 is FQNNGV. This CDR3 region has 18 residues. The CDR3 coding sequence is TGTGCCAGCAGCCTGGGACTAGCGGGGGGGCCGGATGCCGGGGAGCTGTTTTTT. Protein: CASSLGLAGGPDAGELFF. Full variable domain (remainder filled in from reference TRBV11-2 and TRBJ2-2): EAGVAQSPRYKIIEKRQSVAFWCNPISGHATLYWYQQILGQGPKLLIQFQNNGVVDDSQLPKDRFSAERLKGVDSTLKIQPAKLEDSAVYLCASSLGLAGGPDAGELFFGEGSRLTVL.

The chain couples TRBV5-1 to TRBJ1-4, with 10 positions matching TRBD1. V was pared by 4 bases and J by 4 bases, with 4 bases of the junction left unmatched. From germline, CDR1 is SGHRS and CDR2 YFSETQ. The CDR3 has 15 residues. CDR3 residues: CASSVGQGGNEKLFF. The CDR3 region has the DNA TGCGCCAGCAGCGTTGGACAGGGGGGTAATGAAAAACTGTTTTTT.

The rearrangement joins TRBV7-8 to TRBJ1-1; perhaps TRBD1 as D (6 bases). Germline lookup yields CDR1 SGHVS and CDR2 FQNEAQ. Trimming removed 6 bases at V and 4 bases at J, with 15 bases between. The CDR3 covers 14 residues. CDR3 amino acids: CASSFYRDGTEAFF. The CDR3 nucleotides read TGTGCCAGCAGTTTCTACAGGGACGGCACTGAAGCTTTCTTT.